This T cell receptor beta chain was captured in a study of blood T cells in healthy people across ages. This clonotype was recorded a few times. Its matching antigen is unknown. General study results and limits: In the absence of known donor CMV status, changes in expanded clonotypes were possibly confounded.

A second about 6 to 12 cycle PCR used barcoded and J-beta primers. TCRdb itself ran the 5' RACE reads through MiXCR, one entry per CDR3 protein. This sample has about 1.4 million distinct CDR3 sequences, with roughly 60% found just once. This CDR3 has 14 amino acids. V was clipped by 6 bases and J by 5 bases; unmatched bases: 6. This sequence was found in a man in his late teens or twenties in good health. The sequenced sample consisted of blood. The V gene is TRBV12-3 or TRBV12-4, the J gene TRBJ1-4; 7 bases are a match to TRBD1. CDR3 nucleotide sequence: TGTGCCAGCAGGGCCGGGACAGAGAATGAAAAACTGTTTTTT. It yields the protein CASRAGTENEKLFF.